These T cell receptor beta chains were read from a single sample in a study of shared clonotypes between healthy human individuals. The repertoire was sequenced with immunoSEQ multiplex PCR; TCRdb's copy has only in-frame clones and lacks some. Counted here are 2,100,000 or so clones, around 95% occurring once; the ten biggest clones make up roughly 0.13%. What was sequenced was naive CD4+ T cells sorted from blood. The receptors were sampled from a young man in good health. Both conserved end residues are part of each CDR3. A D gene is named only where the DNA matches it firmly. Not every row has a clone size; where given, it reads once, few, many or a size class.

clone_size	v_call	d_call	j_call	cdr3_nt	cdr3_aa
.	TRBV28	.	TRBJ2-1	TGTGCCAGCACCAAAGATACGGGGCAATGGAATGAGCAGTTCTTC	CASTKDTGQWNEQFF
.	TRBV27	TRBD2	TRBJ2-3	TGTGCCAGCAGCCTAGCGGGGGGGCCGAAAGATACGCAGTATTTT	CASSLAGGPKDTQYF
once	TRBV11-2	TRBD1	TRBJ1-6	TGTGCCAGCAGCGTCGGAACCGGGACAGGGCTCTCACCCCTCCACTTT	CASSVGTGTGLSPLHF
once	TRBV9	.	TRBJ1-1	TGTGCCAGCAGCAAAAGACCGGAGGGTATGAACACTGAAGCTTTCTTT	CASSKRPEGMNTEAFF
.	TRBV30	.	TRBJ1-5	TGTGCCTGGAGTGCCTACAATAGCAATCAGCCCCAGCATTTT	CAWSAYNSNQPQHF
.	TRBV2	.	TRBJ2-2	TGTGCCAGCAGTGACCGGGGGGCTTATACCGGGGAGCTGTTTTTT	CASSDRGAYTGELFF
once	TRBV6-5	.	TRBJ2-5	TGTGCCAGCGGATCAGGGCAAGAGACCCAGTACTTC	CASGSGQETQYF
.	TRBV28	TRBD1	TRBJ1-5	TGTGCCAGCATATCGGGACAGGGGGCTCCCAATCAGCCCCAGCATTTT	CASISGQGAPNQPQHF
.	TRBV7-2	.	TRBJ1-2	TGTGCCAGCAGCTTTTCGGGGGCTGAATATGGCTACACCTTC	CASSFSGAEYGYTF
.	TRBV30	TRBD2	TRBJ2-7	TGTGCCTGCACCCAGCGGGGGCAGGGCCTCTACGAGCAGTACTTC	CACTQRGQGLYEQYF
.	TRBV5-4	TRBD2	TRBJ2-3	TGTGCCAGCAGCAAGGGACTAGCGGGATCTAGCACAGATACGCAGTATTTT	CASSKGLAGSSTDTQYF
.	TRBV30	.	TRBJ1-3	TGTGCCTGGAGTGTACTTAGGACAGCAACTGCTGGAAACACCATATATTTT	CAWSVLRTATAGNTIYF
.	TRBV7-2	.	TRBJ1-5	TGTGCCAGCAGCCCGGGTGGGGGGAATCAGCCCCAGCATTTT	CASSPGGGNQPQHF
.	TRBV7-9	.	TRBJ1-6	TGTGCCAGCAGCTCGGGCCAGTTATCTAATTCACCCCTCCACTTT	CASSSGQLSNSPLHF
once	TRBV10-3	.	TRBJ2-1	TGTGCCGCCGCTCCTGCCAACGAGTGGAATGAGCAGTTCTTC	CAAAPANEWNEQFF
.	TRBV6-6	TRBD1	TRBJ1-1	TGTGCCAGCAGTGGACAGGGGAAGAACACTGAAGCTTTCTTT	CASSGQGKNTEAFF
.	TRBV5-6	TRBD2	TRBJ2-5	TGTGCCAGCAGTTTCGAGCGGGGGGGACCGGACGAGACCCAGTACTTC	CASSFERGGPDETQYF
.	TRBV27	TRBD2	TRBJ2-1	TGTGCCAGCAGTTTTCTAGCGGGAGGGGCGTACAATGAGCAGTTCTTC	CASSFLAGGAYNEQFF
.	TRBV30	.	TRBJ2-5	TGTGCCTGGAGGGAGGAGACCCAGTACTTC	CAWREETQYF
.	TRBV19	.	TRBJ1-1	TGTGCCAGTAGTTGGGGTAACACTGAAGCTTTCTTT	CASSWGNTEAFF
.	TRBV5-5	.	TRBJ1-6	TGTGCCAGCAGTCGATCTCTTAGCTCCTATAATTCACCCCTCCACTTT	CASSRSLSSYNSPLHF
.	TRBV10-3	.	TRBJ2-3	TGTGCCATCAGTGAGTCGATGGCGGAAGACCGGGCAGATACGCAGTATTTT	CAISESMAEDRADTQYF
.	TRBV5-6	.	TRBJ2-3	TGTGCCAGCAGCTTGGAAACCGGGTCAAGCACAGATACGCAGTATTTT	CASSLETGSSTDTQYF
.	TRBV5-4	.	TRBJ1-1	TGTGCCAGCAGCTTGGGAGCCGATGAAGCTTTCTTT	CASSLGADEAFF
.	TRBV6-5	.	TRBJ2-5	TGTGCCAGCGGCCCCCTAGGTTTGGGTGGGGAGCAGTACTTC	CASGPLGLGGEQYF
few	TRBV4-2	.	TRBJ1-2	TGTGCCAGCAGCCAAGTGGGTCGAGAGGATAACTATGGCTACACCTTC	CASSQVGREDNYGYTF
.	TRBV30	TRBD1	TRBJ1-4	TGTGCCTGGACCAAAGCCGGGACAGCCCGAAATGAAAAACTGTTTTTT	CAWTKAGTARNEKLFF
.	TRBV5-4	.	TRBJ1-4	TGTGCCAGCAGCCTGGGAGAGGGAGCTAATGAAAAACTGTTTTTT	CASSLGEGANEKLFF
once	TRBV2	TRBD1	TRBJ2-7	TGTGCCAGCAGTGAGGACAGGGGTTCCTACGAGCAGTACTTC	CASSEDRGSYEQYF
once	TRBV10-1	.	TRBJ1-6	TGCGCCAGCAGTGACCAGGGAGCGAATTCACCCCTCCACTTT	CASSDQGANSPLHF
.	TRBV6-4	.	TRBJ2-4	TGTGCCAGCAGTGACCTCAGGGAGGTCAAAAACATTCAGTACTTC	CASSDLREVKNIQYF
.	TRBV28	TRBD1	TRBJ2-7	TGTGCCAGCAGTCCTCGAGCCGGGACAGGAAAAGGCAAGCAGTACTTC	CASSPRAGTGKGKQYF
.	TRBV5-1	TRBD1	TRBJ2-3	TGCGCCAGCAGCCCAGGGACAGCCAACACAGATACGCAGTATTTT	CASSPGTANTDTQYF
.	TRBV25-1	.	TRBJ1-5	TGTGCCAGCAGTGGACCGGGGAATCAGCCCCAGCATTTT	CASSGPGNQPQHF
.	TRBV7-2	.	TRBJ2-2	TGTGCCAGCAGCTTAGCGGGAACACTCTATGCGAACACCGGGGAGCTGTTTTTT	CASSLAGTLYANTGELFF
.	TRBV30	.	TRBJ2-3	TGTGCCTGGCAGGGCCAAAGTGGAAATACGCAGTATTTT	CAWQGQSGNTQYF
.	TRBV7-2	.	TRBJ2-2	TGTGCCAGCAGATTTAGGGAAGGGGAGCTGTTTTTT	CASRFREGELFF
.	TRBV6-1	TRBD1	TRBJ1-1	TGTGCCAGCAATGACAGGGGGCGCGCTCCCCAGGCTTTCTTT	CASNDRGRAPQAFF
.	TRBV9	.	TRBJ2-7	TGTGCCAGCAGCGTAAACCCCCTTGTGGGCACCTACGAGCAGTACTTC	CASSVNPLVGTYEQYF
.	TRBV5-1	TRBD1	TRBJ1-1	TGCGCCAGCAGCCAAGACAGGGGTAGGGGCACTGAAGCTTTCTTT	CASSQDRGRGTEAFF